Listed below are T cell receptor beta chains from one sample, sequenced in a study of OX40 agonist ivuxolimab in advanced cancers. TCRdb keeps only in-frame clones here, not all; method: immunoSEQ multiplex PCR. The data contain around 80,000 clones, around 83% of them singletons. The source was CD4+ or CD8+ T cells sorted from blood, collected in a trial of the OX40 agonist ivuxolimab. The origin of the receptors is an adult with an advanced solid tumor such as melanoma, head and neck, liver or kidney cancer. The CDR3 runs from the conserved cysteine through the conserved F or W. Fields, in order: J gene, V gene, clone size, CDR3 protein. A clone size is listed for some rows: how often the clone was seen (once, few, many), or a class if it is expanded.

>TRBJ1-2|TRBV6-1|few
CASKRGQGSYGYTF
>TRBJ2-1|TRBV6-5|.
CASSLSGTGGSNEQFF
>TRBJ2-2|TRBV9|.
CASSVGGELFF
>TRBJ1-1|TRBV6-6|.
CASAQGEGTEAFF
>TRBJ1-2|TRBV4-2|.
CASSQAYRTAYGYTF
>TRBJ2-3|TRBV21-1|.
CASSKELAGARADTQYF
>TRBJ2-5|TRBV7-3|.
CASSPSGLQETQYF
>TRBJ2-1|TRBV30|.
CAWSTGASQTTYNEQFF
>TRBJ2-6|TRBV19|.
CASSIFLGPYSGANVLTF
>TRBJ2-7|TRBV7-3|.
CASSPQAGNYEQYF
>TRBJ1-2|TRBV15|.
CATSRDTYGYTF
>TRBJ1-2|TRBV7-2|.
CASSYGPGEKGGYTF
>TRBJ1-2|TRBV10-2|.
CASSESSDIYGYTF
>TRBJ2-1|TRBV10-1|.
CAIPGVSGYNEQFF
>TRBJ2-5|TRBV7-9|.
CASSLMGSVETQYF
>TRBJ1-1|TRBV2|.
CASRLTGLFNTEAFF
>TRBJ2-2|TRBV7-9|.
CASSLSHPGELFF
>TRBJ1-1|TRBV7-9|.
CASTLAETGSEAFF
>TRBJ2-3|TRBV4-2|.
CASSQVSSGGFNTDTQYF
>TRBJ1-1|TRBV5-4|.
CASSYPGRVGTEAFF
>TRBJ1-2|TRBV7-2|.
CASSLVPPGQGVGGYTF
>TRBJ1-4|TRBV27|.
CASRVTGTGGYLFF
>TRBJ1-4|TRBV4-3|.
CASSPDRGREKLFF